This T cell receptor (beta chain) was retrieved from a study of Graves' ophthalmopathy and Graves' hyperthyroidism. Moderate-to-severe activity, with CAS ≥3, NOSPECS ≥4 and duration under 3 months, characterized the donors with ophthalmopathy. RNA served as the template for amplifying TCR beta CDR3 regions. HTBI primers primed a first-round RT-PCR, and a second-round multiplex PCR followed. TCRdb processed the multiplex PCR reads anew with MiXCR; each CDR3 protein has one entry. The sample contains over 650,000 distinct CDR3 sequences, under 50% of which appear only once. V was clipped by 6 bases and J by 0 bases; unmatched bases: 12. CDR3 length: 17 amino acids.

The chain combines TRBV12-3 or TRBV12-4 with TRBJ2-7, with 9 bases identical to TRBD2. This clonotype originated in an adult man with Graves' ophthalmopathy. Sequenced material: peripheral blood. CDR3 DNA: TGTGCCAGCAGCCCCGGGGCAGCGGGAGGAAACTCCTACGAGCAGTACTTC. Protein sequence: CASSPGAAGGNSYEQYF.